This T cell receptor beta chain was sequenced during a study of neurological immune-mediated disorders. About the study: There were around 34 multiple sclerosis patients; around 31 were relapsing-remitting and 3 were secondary progressive.

Each TCR transcript was tagged with a 10-nucleotide random UMI during 5'RACE. TCRdb redid the calling of the 5' RACE reads with MiXCR, one entry per CDR3 protein. The data hold about 74,000 distinct CDR3 sequences, with roughly 5.6% observed a single time. Germline V gene lookup returns CDR1 DFQATT and CDR2 SNEGSKA (reference sequence). V lost 1 base to trimming and J lost 5 bases, with 15 bases between them. The CDR3 consists of 14 residues. The sample holds many counts of this clonotype. The TCR was taken from a man younger than 35 with multiple sclerosis. Sequenced sample: PBMCs. The V and J genes are TRBV20-1 and TRBJ2-7; D may be TRBD2 (6 bases). In DNA form, the CDR3 reads TGCAGTGCTAGAGTTTCAGGAGGGAACCACGAGCAGTACTTC. Its protein product is CSARVSGGNHEQYF.